The clone carrying this TCR beta chain occurred a few times. Antigen specificity is unknown. V was shortened by 5 bases and J by 1 base, with 6 bases between the two germline ends. The CDR3 extends over 12 amino acids. Per germline, CDR1 SGHRS and CDR2 YFSETQ. The data were taken from a study of post-analysis software for immune sequencing data. Overall study results and limits: Patients used roughly five TRBV segments, including TRBV5-6, TRBV5-1 and TRBV20-1, more often than controls.

Built from TCR beta cDNA, the libraries had unique molecular identifiers in them. Using its own MiXCR run on the PCR reads, TCRdb lists one record per CDR3 protein. The table shows around 400,000 distinct CDR3 sequences, with less than 40% occurring only once. The chain uses TRBV5-1 and TRBJ2-5; D is undetermined. The sequenced material came from blood. The source is a girl aged 5-17 years with multiple sclerosis. This chain's CDR3 is CASSNSQETQYF. The CDR3 bases are TGCGCCAGCAGTAACAGCCAAGAGACCCAGTACTTC.